Each of the 31 T cell receptor beta chains below was sequenced from the same sample in a study of post-analysis software for immune sequencing data. Overall study findings and caveats: Patients carried 5 or 6 TRBV segments more frequently than controls did, and TRBV5-6, TRBV5-1 and TRBV20-1 were among them.

No antigen has been identified for these receptors. TCR beta cDNA libraries had unique molecular identifiers. Each CDR3 protein gets one entry after TCRdb re-called the PCR reads with MiXCR. The data show approximately 660,000 distinct CDR3 sequences, roughly three fifths seen once. The sample taken for sequencing was blood. The source of these receptors is a girl under 10 years old with multiple sclerosis.

This chain joins TRBV4-1 and TRBJ2-7; TRBD2 aligns across 8 bases. Matching the DNA end better, TRBJ2-5 makes the J call doubtful. CDR3 length equals 16 residues. Germline values: CDR1 MGHRA, CDR2 YSYEKL. CDR3 amino acids: CASSGSLAEGGETQYF. The CDR3 DNA reads TGCGCCAGCAGCGGATCACTAGCGGAGGGCGGGGAGACCCAGTACTTC.

This clonotype was observed a handful of times. The chain employs TRBV6-1 and TRBJ2-3, with D possibly being TRBD2 (6 bases). CDR3 length: 14 residues. The germline V and J ends were trimmed by 6 bases and 2 bases, with 12 bases remaining between them. Germline-derived CDR1 and CDR2 are MNHNS and SASEGT. CDR3 amino acids: CASRPTRNTDTQYF. CDR3 nucleotide sequence: TGTGCCAGCAGGCCGACTAGGAACACAGATACGCAGTATTTT.

This clonotype was observed a handful of times. The V gene is TRBV12-3 or TRBV12-4, the J gene TRBJ2-3, with TRBD2 matching 9 bases. V lost 2 bases, J lost 4 bases, and 4 bases stayed unmatched. This CDR3 has 15 residues. The CDR3 spells CASSLQRGESDTQYF. The DNA of the CDR3 is TGTGCCAGCAGTTTACAGCGGGGGGAGTCAGATACGCAGTATTTT.

This clonotype turned up a few times. The chain couples TRBV20-1 to TRBJ2-7; 8 bases are a match to TRBD2. Germline assignment: CDR1 DFQATT and CDR2 SNEGSKA (reference sequence). This CDR3 contains 15 residues. Losses at the gene ends were 5 bases for V and 1 base for J; bases not matched to a gene: 10. As DNA, the CDR3 is TGCAGTGCTGGGAATCCCGGCGGGGGGTCCTACGAGCAGTACTTC. This gives the protein CSAGNPGGGSYEQYF.

This clonotype was counted only a few times. J is TRBJ2-5 and V is TRBV25-1; D remains unclear. Trimming shortened V by 3 bases and J by 4 bases, and 15 bases separated the two germline ends. There are 15 residues in the CDR3. CDR1 and CDR2 from the germline V gene are MGHDK and SYGVNS. The CDR3 loop is CASSDARRMLETQYF. The CDR3 DNA reads TGTGCCAGCAGTGATGCCAGGAGAATGTTAGAGACCCAGTACTTC. The entire variable domain, with the rest obtained from reference TRBV25-1 and TRBJ2-5, is as follows: EADIYQTPRYLVIGTGKKITLECSQTMGHDKMYWYQQDPGMELHLIHYSYGVNSTEKGDLSSESTVSRIRTEHFPLTLESARPSHTSQYLCASSDARRMLETQYFGPGTRLLVL.

J is TRBJ2-3 and V is TRBV12-3 or TRBV12-4, with 7 bases aligning to TRBD2. CDR3 size: 17 residues. Trimming cost V 6 bases and J 2 bases; bases outside gene matches: 14. In DNA, the CDR3 is TGTGCCAGCAGAACCCACCGGGGAGCGGGGTTCACAGATACGCAGTATTTT. Protein sequence: CASRTHRGAGFTDTQYF.

This chain links TRBV28 with TRBJ2-7; TRBD1 matches 11 bases. This CDR3 is 18 amino acids long. The V and J ends lost 7 bases and 3 bases, in that order; junction bases with no gene match: 17. Germline CDR1 reads MDHEN; CDR2 reads SYDVKM. The CDR3 region is CASNPPRVGTGGVYEQYF. The CDR3 nucleotides read TGTGCCAGCAATCCTCCTCGGGTAGGGACAGGGGGTGTCTACGAGCAGTACTTC. Together with reference TRBV28 and TRBJ2-7, the CDR3 gives the full variable domain: DVKVTQSSRYLVKRTGEKVFLECVQDMDHENMFWYRQDPGLGLRLIYFSYDVKMKEKGDIPEGYSVSREKKERFSLILESASTNQTSMYLCASNPPRVGTGGVYEQYFGPGTRLTVT.

V is TRBV14 and J is TRBJ2-5; no firm D call. V was trimmed by 3 bases and J by 2 bases, leaving 16 bases between them. CDR1 is SGHDN and CDR2 is FVKESK in the germline V gene. There are 16 residues in the CDR3. CDR3 sequence reads: CASSQRSIQLQETQYF. The CDR3 region has the DNA TGTGCCAGCAGCCAGCGGTCCATTCAACTTCAAGAGACCCAGTACTTC.

This clonotype was seen a handful of times. This chain links TRBV5-5 with TRBJ1-2; no reliable D call. Trimming stripped 4 bases from V and 7 bases from J, with 14 bases between. The CDR3 sequence is 13 residues long. Per the germline V gene, CDR1 is SGHKS and CDR2 is YYEKEE (reference sequence). The CDR3 reads CASSIGRPSGYTF. The CDR3 region has the DNA TGTGCCAGCAGCATCGGACGGCCCAGTGGCTACACCTTC.

This clonotype was seen only a few times. This rearrangement joins TRBV28 to TRBJ1-2, with D tentatively TRBD1 (5 bases). With 6 bases removed from V and 6 bases from J, the gap between germline ends came to 17 bases. The CDR3 covers 14 residues. From germline, CDR1 is MDHEN and CDR2 SYDVKM. In DNA, the CDR3 is TGTGCCAGCAGCCGTGGGGCTCCGGTGGATGGCTACACCTTC. Amino acid sequence: CASSRGAPVDGYTF.

The chain links TRBV3-1 to TRBJ2-7, with 10 bases that match TRBD2. Losses at the gene ends were 6 bases for V and 2 bases for J; bases not matched to a gene: 4. The germline gives CDR1 LGHDT, CDR2 YNNKEL (reference sequence). The CDR3 spans 14 residues. CDR3 DNA sequence: TGTGCCAGCAGACCTAGCGGGAGAGCCTACGAGCAGTACTTC. It translates to CASRPSGRAYEQYF.

The chain has TRBV11-2 and TRBJ2-7, with D possibly being TRBD1 (6 bases). Trimming removed 5 bases from V and 0 bases from J, with 20 bases in between. Germline lookup yields CDR1 SGHAT and CDR2 FQNNGV. CDR3 length: 17 residues. CDR3 nucleotides: TGTGCCAGCAGCCCCAACAAGGACAGTACGATCTCCTACGAGCAGTACTTC. It is translated as CASSPNKDSTISYEQYF.

This clonotype was counted a few times. The V gene is TRBV11-1, the J gene TRBJ2-7; TRBD2 aligns across 11 bases. V was clipped by 3 bases and J by 6 bases; unmatched bases: 16. This CDR3 has 18 amino acids. The germline CDR1 and CDR2 sequences are SGHAT and FQDESV (reference sequence). The CDR3 reads CASSLYSGLAGPPGEQYF. The CDR3, as DNA: TGTGCCAGCAGCTTGTACAGCGGACTAGCGGGTCCCCCCGGCGAGCAGTACTTC. Drawing the rest from reference TRBV11-1 and TRBJ2-7, the complete variable domain is EAEVAQSPRYKITEKSQAVAFWCDPISGHATLYWYRQILGQGPELLVQFQDESVVDDSQLPKDRFSAERLKGVDSTLKIQPAELGDSAMYLCASSLYSGLAGPPGEQYFGPGTRLTVT.

This clonotype was counted only a few times. The genes are TRBV7-2 and TRBJ2-3; 13 nucleotides match TRBD2. V shed 5 bases, J shed 4 bases, and the junction held 12 bases outside the gene matches. CDR1 SGHTA and CDR2 FQGNSA come from the germline V gene. The CDR3 is 18 residues long. The CDR3 region has the DNA TGTGCCAGCAGCCCAACTCCGGGACTAGCGGGGAATCCAGATACGCAGTATTTT. Amino acids: CASSPTPGLAGNPDTQYF.

The gene calls are TRBV4-1 and TRBJ2-3; D might be TRBD2 (6 bases). Trimming pared 0 bases from V and 6 bases from J, leaving 19 bases between. The CDR3 covers 17 residues. In germline, CDR1 is MGHRA, CDR2 YSYEKL. The CDR3 loop reads CASSQDIPFGLKDTQYF. The CDR3 DNA reads TGCGCCAGCAGCCAAGATATCCCTTTTGGACTAAAGGATACGCAGTATTTT.

The J gene is TRBJ2-5, the V gene TRBV6-6, with TRBD1 matching over 8 bases. Looked up from germline, CDR1 is MNHNY and CDR2 is SVGAGI (reference sequence). V lost 6 bases to trimming and J lost 5 bases; unmatched junction nucleotides: 11. CDR3 length equals 15 residues. This CDR3 reads CASSNDRGSGETQYF. CDR3 coding DNA: TGTGCCAGCAGCAACGACAGGGGATCAGGGGAGACCCAGTACTTC.

The rearrangement joins TRBV5-5 to TRBJ1-2; 7 nucleotides line up with TRBD1. The length of the CDR3 is 16 residues. Germline assignment: CDR1 SGHKS and CDR2 YYEKEE (reference sequence). V lost 0 bases and J lost 5; bases outside the gene matches: 10. CDR3 bases: TGTGCCAGCAGCTTGGACCGTGGCAGGGGGTGGTATGGCTACACCTTC. Its translation is CASSLDRGRGWYGYTF.

This sequence joins TRBV4-3 and TRBJ2-1, with 7 bases identical to TRBD1. The CDR3 runs to 15 residues. Germline CDR1 reads LGHNA; CDR2 reads YSLEER. V trimming: 1 base; J trimming: 3 bases; junction bases outside the gene matches: 3. The CDR3 region is CASSQATGVYNEQFF. The CDR3 DNA is TGCGCCAGCAGCCAAGCAACAGGGGTCTACAATGAGCAGTTCTTC.

The sample holds a few counts of this clonotype. The rearrangement joins TRBV29-1 to TRBJ2-7; no reliable D call. The J call may not be correct, given that the DNA end is closer to TRBJ2-5. The CDR3 runs 14 residues. In germline, CDR1 is SQVTM, CDR2 ANQGSEA. The CDR3 spells CSVEEQPSTETQYF. The CDR3 region has the DNA TGCAGCGTTGAAGAACAGCCGAGCACAGAGACCCAGTACTTC.

V gene TRBV5-1 combines with J gene TRBJ2-2; D not certain. Between the trimmed V and J ends, which lost 0 bases and 4 bases, there was a span of 7 bases. CDR3 length: 14 amino acids. Germline V gene lookup returns CDR1 SGHRS and CDR2 YFSETQ. CDR3 nucleotide sequence: TGCGCCAGCAGCTTGGATCTGTCCACCGGGGAGCTGTTTTTT. Protein sequence: CASSLDLSTGELFF. Supplemented by reference TRBV5-1 and TRBJ2-2, the full variable domain reads KAGVTQTPRYLIKTRGQQVTLSCSPISGHRSVSWYQQTPGQGLQFLFEYFSETQRNKGNFPGRFSGRQFSNSRSEMNVSTLELGDSALYLCASSLDLSTGELFFGEGSRLTVL.

The genes are TRBV29-1 and TRBJ2-7; 8 positions agree with TRBD1. The ends lost 7 bases at V and 0 bases at J; junction bases unmatched: 5. The CDR3 spans 13 residues. Looked up from germline, CDR1 is SQVTM and CDR2 is ANQGSEA. This CDR3 reads CSGGTGDSYEQYF. The CDR3, as DNA: TGCAGCGGCGGGACAGGCGACTCCTACGAGCAGTACTTC.

The gene calls are TRBV25-1 and TRBJ1-6, with D possibly being TRBD1 (6 bases). The V end was cut by 6 bases, the J end by 5 bases, with 11 bases between. CDR3 length equals 14 residues. The germline V gene has CDR1 MGHDK and CDR2 SYGVNS. CDR3 protein: CASRTGGNNSPLHF. The CDR3 DNA follows: TGTGCCAGCAGGACAGGCGGGAATAATTCACCCCTCCACTTT.

This clonotype showed up just once. The chain carries TRBV12-5 and TRBJ2-7; tentative D call: TRBD1 (6 bases). The assigned J gene may be wrong: the sequence end matches TRBJ2-5 better. The CDR3 loop spans 15 amino acids. In germline, CDR1 is LGHNT, CDR2 FRNRAP. CDR3 residues: CASGTTGSVRETQYF. The CDR3 DNA is TGTGCTAGTGGAACTACAGGGTCCGTCCGAGAGACCCAGTACTTC.

The CDR3, as DNA: TGTGCCAGCAGCTCCCTTATAGAACAGGGAGCTAACTATGGCTACACCTTC. Amino acid sequence: CASSSLIEQGANYGYTF. The genes are TRBV7-9 and TRBJ1-2; tentative D call: TRBD1 (6 bases). The germline V gene has CDR1 SEHNR and CDR2 FQNEAQ (reference sequence). The CDR3 runs to 17 residues. Between the trimmed V and J ends, which lost 4 bases and 0 bases, there was a span of 18 bases.

The genes are TRBV5-5 and TRBJ1-2, with D possibly being TRBD1 (6 bases). CDR3 length equals 15 residues. V lost 2 bases to trimming and J lost 4 bases, with 15 bases between them. Germline CDR1 reads SGHKS; CDR2 reads YYEKEE (reference sequence). Written as DNA, the CDR3 is TGTGCCAGCAGCTTAGACAGGAGCTCTCTCTATGGCTACACCTTC. Its translation: CASSLDRSSLYGYTF.

The chain links TRBV20-1 to TRBJ2-3, with 12 bases matching TRBD1. Germline-derived CDR1 and CDR2 are DFQATT and SNEGSKA (reference sequence). The CDR3 contains 15 residues. The junction had 1 base not matched to a gene; V was cut back by 1 base and J by 2 bases. The CDR3 sequence is CSARGDRGPTDTQYF. CDR3 DNA: TGCAGTGCTAGAGGGGACAGGGGGCCCACAGATACGCAGTATTTT.

The V and J genes are TRBV7-9 and TRBJ1-5, with a weak D call TRBD1 (6 bases). The V gene lost 5 bases and the J gene lost 1 base, with 18 bases spanning the gap. The V gene's germline CDR1 is SEHNR and CDR2 FQNEAQ (reference sequence). This CDR3 is built from 17 residues. The CDR3 spells CASSRGGQYLSNQPQHF. In DNA, the CDR3 is TGTGCCAGCAGCAGAGGGGGGCAGTATCTCAGCAATCAGCCCCAGCATTTT.

The V call is TRBV27, the J call TRBJ2-1; no clear D. Between the trimmed V and J ends, which lost 3 bases and 6 bases, there was a span of 12 bases. Germline CDR1 MNHEY, CDR2 SMNVEV (reference sequence). The CDR3 contains 14 residues. The CDR3 protein is CASSLNGLVNEQFF. The DNA of the CDR3 is TGTGCCAGCAGTTTGAATGGGTTGGTCAATGAGCAGTTCTTC.

The chain uses TRBV5-1 and TRBJ2-7; TRBD1 matches at 10 bases. Germline V gene data show CDR1 as SGHRS and CDR2 as YFSETQ. The CDR3 runs 16 residues. The J segment lost 5 bases and the V segment lost 4 bases, leaving 12 bases of the junction unmatched. CDR3 residues: CASSGIPGQGSHEQYF. The CDR3 nucleotides read TGCGCCAGCAGCGGAATCCCGGGACAGGGGAGTCACGAGCAGTACTTC.

In this sample, this clonotype turned up a few times. The chain joins TRBV6-2 or TRBV6-3 to TRBJ2-7; D tentatively reads TRBD1 or TRBD2 (5 bases each). This CDR3 comprises 18 residues. Germline CDR1 reads MNHEY; CDR2 reads SVGEGT. With 0 bases removed from V and 2 bases from J, the gap between germline ends came to 20 bases. In nucleotides, the CDR3 is TGTGCCAGCAGTTACTCGAACGGGGACGTCGGACGCACCTACGAGCAGTACTTC. Residues: CASSYSNGDVGRTYEQYF.

This clonotype showed up just once. The chain combines TRBV6-6 with TRBJ2-3; D possibly corresponds to TRBD2 (5 bases). The V gene lost 6 bases and the J gene lost 4 bases, with 17 bases spanning the gap. The germline gives CDR1 MNHNY, CDR2 SVGAGI (reference sequence). The CDR3 runs 15 residues. CDR3 loop: CASRYRPSGPDTQYF. The CDR3 DNA is TGTGCCAGCAGATACCGGCCCAGCGGCCCAGATACGCAGTATTTT.